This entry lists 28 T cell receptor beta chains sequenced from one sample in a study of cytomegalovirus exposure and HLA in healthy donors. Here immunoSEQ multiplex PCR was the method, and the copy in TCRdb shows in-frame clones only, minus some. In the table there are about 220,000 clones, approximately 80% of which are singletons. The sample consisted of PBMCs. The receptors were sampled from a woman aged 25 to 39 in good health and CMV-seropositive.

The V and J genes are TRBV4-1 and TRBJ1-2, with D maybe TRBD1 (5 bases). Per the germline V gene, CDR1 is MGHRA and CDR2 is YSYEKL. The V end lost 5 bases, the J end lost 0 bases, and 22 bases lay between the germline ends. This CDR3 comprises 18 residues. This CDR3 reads CASSSGGVGDKANYGYTF. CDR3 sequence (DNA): TGCGCCAGCAGCTCCGGGGGGGTTGGGGATAAAGCTAACTATGGCTACACCTTC.

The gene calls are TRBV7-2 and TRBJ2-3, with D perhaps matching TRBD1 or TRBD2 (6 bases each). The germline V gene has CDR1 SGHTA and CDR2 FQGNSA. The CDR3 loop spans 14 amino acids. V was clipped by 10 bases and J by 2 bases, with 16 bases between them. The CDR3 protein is CATGEGGYTDTQYF. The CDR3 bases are TGTGCCACGGGAGAGGGGGGCTACACAGATACGCAGTATTTT.

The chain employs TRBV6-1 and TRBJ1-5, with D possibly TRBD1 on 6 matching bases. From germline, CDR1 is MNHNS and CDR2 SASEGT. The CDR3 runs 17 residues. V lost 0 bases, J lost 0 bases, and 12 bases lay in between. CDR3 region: CASSEALRDISNQPQHF. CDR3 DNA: TGTGCCAGCAGTGAAGCGCTCAGGGACATTAGCAATCAGCCCCAGCATTTT.

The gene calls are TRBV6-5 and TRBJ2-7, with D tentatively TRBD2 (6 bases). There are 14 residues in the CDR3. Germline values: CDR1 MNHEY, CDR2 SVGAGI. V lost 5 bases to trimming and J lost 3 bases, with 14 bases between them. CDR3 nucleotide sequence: TGTGCCAGCAGTCAGCGGGCCATCATCTACGAGCAGTACTTC. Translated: CASSQRAIIYEQYF.

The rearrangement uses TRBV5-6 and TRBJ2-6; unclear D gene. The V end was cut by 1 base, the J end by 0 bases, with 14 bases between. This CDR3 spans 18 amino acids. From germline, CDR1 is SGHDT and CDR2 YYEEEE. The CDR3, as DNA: TGTGCCAGCAGCTTGCCATTGCTGGGCTACTCTGGGGCCAACGTCCTGACTTTC. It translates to CASSLPLLGYSGANVLTF.

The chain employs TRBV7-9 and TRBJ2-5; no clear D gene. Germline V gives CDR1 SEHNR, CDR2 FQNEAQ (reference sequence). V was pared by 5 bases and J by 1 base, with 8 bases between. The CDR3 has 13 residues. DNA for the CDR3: TGTGCCAGCAGCCACGTAGTCCAAGAGACCCAGTACTTC. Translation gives CASSHVVQETQYF.

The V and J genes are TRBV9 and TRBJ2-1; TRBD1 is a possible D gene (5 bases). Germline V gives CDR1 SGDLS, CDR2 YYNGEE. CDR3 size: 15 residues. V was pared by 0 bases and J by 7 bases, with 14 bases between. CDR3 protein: CASSVGQSFANEQFF. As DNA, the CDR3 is TGTGCCAGCAGCGTAGGACAGTCATTTGCGAATGAGCAGTTCTTC.

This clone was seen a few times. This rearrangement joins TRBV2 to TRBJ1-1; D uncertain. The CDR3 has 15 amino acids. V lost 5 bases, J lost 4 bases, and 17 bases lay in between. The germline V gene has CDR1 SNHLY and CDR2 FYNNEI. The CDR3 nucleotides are TGTGCCAGCAGTAGACCCGGGGATTTTGGCACTGAAGCTTTCTTT. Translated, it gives CASSRPGDFGTEAFF. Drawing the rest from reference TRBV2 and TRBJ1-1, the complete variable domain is EPEVTQTPSHQVTQMGQEVILRCVPISNHLYFYWYRQILGQKVEFLVSFYNNEISEKSEIFDDQFSVERPDGSNFTLKIRSTKLEDSAMYFCASSRPGDFGTEAFFGQGTRLTVV.

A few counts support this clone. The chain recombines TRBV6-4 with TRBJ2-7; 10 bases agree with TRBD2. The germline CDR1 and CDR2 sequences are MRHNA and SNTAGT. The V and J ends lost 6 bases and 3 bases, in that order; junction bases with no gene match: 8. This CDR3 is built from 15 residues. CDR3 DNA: TGTGCCAGCAGCGTACTAGCGGGATCGAACTACGAGCAGTACTTC. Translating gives CASSVLAGSNYEQYF.

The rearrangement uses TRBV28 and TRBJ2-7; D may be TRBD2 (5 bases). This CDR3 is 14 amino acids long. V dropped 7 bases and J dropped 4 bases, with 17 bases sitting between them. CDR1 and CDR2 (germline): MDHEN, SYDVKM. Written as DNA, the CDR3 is TGTGCCAGCACTATCAGAGGGATGGGATACGAGCAGTACTTC. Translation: CASTIRGMGYEQYF. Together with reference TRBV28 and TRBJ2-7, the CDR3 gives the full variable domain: DVKVTQSSRYLVKRTGEKVFLECVQDMDHENMFWYRQDPGLGLRLIYFSYDVKMKEKGDIPEGYSVSREKKERFSLILESASTNQTSMYLCASTIRGMGYEQYFGPGTRLTVT.

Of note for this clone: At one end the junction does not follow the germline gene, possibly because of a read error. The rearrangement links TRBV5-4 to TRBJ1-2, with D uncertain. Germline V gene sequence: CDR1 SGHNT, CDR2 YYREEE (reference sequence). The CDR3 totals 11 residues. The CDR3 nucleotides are TGTGCCAGCAGTTATAACCATGGCTACACCTTC. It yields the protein CASSYNHGYTF.

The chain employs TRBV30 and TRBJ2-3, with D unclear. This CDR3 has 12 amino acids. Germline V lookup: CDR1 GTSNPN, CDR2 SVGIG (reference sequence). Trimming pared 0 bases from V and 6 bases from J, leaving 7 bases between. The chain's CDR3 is CAWSVFVDTQYF. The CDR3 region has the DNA TGTGCCTGGAGTGTATTTGTTGATACGCAGTATTTT. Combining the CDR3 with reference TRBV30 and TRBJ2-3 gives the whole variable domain SQTIHQWPATLVQPVGSPLSLECTVEGTSNPNLYWYRQAAGRGLQLLFYSVGIGQISSEVPQNLSASRPQDRQFILSSKKLLLSDSGFYLCAWSVFVDTQYFGPGTRLTVL.

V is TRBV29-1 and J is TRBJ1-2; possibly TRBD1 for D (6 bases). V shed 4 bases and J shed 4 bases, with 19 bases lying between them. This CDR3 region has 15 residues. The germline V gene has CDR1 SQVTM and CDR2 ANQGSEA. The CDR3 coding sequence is TGCAGCGTTGTATTTGGGAGAGGCAGGGGCTATGGCTACACCTTC. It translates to CSVVFGRGRGYGYTF. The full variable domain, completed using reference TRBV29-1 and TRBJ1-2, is SAVISQKPSRDICQRGTSLTIQCQVDSQVTMMFWYRQQPGQSLTLIATANQGSEATYESGFVIDKFPISRPNLTFSTLTVSNMSPEDSSIYLCSVVFGRGRGYGYTFGSGTRLTVV.

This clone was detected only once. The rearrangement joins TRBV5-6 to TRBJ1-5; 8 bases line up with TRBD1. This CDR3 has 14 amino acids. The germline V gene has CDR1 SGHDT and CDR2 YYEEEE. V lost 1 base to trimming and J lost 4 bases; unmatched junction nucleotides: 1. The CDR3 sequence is CASSLTGGNQPQHF. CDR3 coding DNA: TGTGCCAGCAGCTTGACAGGGGGGAATCAGCCCCAGCATTTT.

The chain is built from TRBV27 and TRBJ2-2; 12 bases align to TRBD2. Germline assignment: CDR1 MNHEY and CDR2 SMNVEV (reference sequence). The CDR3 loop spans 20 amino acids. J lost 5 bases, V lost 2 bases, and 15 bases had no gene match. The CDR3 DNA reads TGTGCCAGCAGTTTAGGGGCCCCTAGCGGGAGGGCCCTGAGGACCGGGGAGCTGTTTTTT. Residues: CASSLGAPSGRALRTGELFF.

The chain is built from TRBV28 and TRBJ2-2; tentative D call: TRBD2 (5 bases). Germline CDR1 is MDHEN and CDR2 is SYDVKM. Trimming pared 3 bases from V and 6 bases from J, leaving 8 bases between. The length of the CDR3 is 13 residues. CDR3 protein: CASSFDGAGELFF. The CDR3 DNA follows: TGTGCCAGCAGTTTCGACGGGGCCGGGGAGCTGTTTTTT. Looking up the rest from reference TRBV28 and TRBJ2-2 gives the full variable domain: DVKVTQSSRYLVKRTGEKVFLECVQDMDHENMFWYRQDPGLGLRLIYFSYDVKMKEKGDIPEGYSVSREKKERFSLILESASTNQTSMYLCASSFDGAGELFFGEGSRLTVL.

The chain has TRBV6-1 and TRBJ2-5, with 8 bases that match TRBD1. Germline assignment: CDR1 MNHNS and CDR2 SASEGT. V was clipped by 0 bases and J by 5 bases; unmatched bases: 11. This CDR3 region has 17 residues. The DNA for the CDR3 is TGTGCCAGCAGTGAAGCGCGGTTCGCAGGGGGCTGGGAGACCCAGTACTTC. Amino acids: CASSEARFAGGWETQYF.

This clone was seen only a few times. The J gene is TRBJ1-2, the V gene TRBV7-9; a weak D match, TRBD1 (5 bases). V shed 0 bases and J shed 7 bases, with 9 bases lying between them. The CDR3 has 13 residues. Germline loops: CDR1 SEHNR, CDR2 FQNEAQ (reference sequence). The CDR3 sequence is CASSLARAIGYTF. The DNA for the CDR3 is TGTGCCAGCAGCTTAGCCAGGGCAATTGGCTACACCTTC.

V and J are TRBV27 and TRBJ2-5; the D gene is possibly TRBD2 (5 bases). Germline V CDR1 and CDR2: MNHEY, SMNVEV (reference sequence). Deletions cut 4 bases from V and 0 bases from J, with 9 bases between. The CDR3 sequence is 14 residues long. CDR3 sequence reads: CASSSGGYQETQYF. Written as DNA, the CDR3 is TGTGCCAGCAGTTCTGGCGGGTACCAAGAGACCCAGTACTTC.

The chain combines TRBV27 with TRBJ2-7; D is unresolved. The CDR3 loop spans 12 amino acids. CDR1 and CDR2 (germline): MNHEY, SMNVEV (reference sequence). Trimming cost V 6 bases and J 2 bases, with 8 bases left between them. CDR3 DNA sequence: TGTGCCAGCAGATCTTTCCCCTACGAGCAGTACTTC. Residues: CASRSFPYEQYF.

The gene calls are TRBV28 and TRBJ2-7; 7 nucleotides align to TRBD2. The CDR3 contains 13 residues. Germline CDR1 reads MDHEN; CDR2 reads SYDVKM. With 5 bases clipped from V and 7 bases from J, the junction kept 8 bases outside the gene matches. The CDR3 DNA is TGTGCCAGCAGTATAATAGCGGGTGGGGAGCAGTACTTC. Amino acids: CASSIIAGGEQYF.

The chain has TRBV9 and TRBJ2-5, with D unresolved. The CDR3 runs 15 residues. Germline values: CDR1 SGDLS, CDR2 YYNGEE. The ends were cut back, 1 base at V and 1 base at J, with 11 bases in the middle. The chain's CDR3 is CASSVSVRPQETQYF. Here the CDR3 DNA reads TGTGCCAGCAGCGTATCTGTCCGGCCCCAAGAGACCCAGTACTTC.

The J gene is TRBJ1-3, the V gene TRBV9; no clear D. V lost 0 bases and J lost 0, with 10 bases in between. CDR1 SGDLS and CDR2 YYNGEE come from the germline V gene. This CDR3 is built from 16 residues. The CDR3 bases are TGTGCCAGCAGCGTAGGCGGCGGATTCTCTGGAAACACCATATATTTT. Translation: CASSVGGGFSGNTIYF. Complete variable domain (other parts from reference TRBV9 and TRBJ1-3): DSGVTQTPKHLITATGQRVTLRCSPRSGDLSVYWYQQSLDQGLQFLIQYYNGEERAKGNILERFSAQQFPDLHSELNLSSLELGDSALYFCASSVGGGFSGNTIYFGEGSWLTVV.

The CDR3: CASTTSTTDTQYF. In DNA, the CDR3 is TGTGCCAGCACCACATCTACCACAGATACGCAGTATTTT. The chain employs TRBV6-5 and TRBJ2-3; unclear D gene. Between the trimmed V and J ends, which lost 7 bases and 2 bases, there was a span of 10 bases. The CDR3 loop spans 13 amino acids. Germline V gene sequence: CDR1 MNHEY, CDR2 SVGAGI.

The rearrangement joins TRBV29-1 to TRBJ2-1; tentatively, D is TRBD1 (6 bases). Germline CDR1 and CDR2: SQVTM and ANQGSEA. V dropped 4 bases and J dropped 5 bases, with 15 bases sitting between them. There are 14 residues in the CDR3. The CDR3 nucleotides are TGCAGCGTTGCCTCGGGACAAATCCACAATGAGCAGTTCTTC. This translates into CSVASGQIHNEQFF.

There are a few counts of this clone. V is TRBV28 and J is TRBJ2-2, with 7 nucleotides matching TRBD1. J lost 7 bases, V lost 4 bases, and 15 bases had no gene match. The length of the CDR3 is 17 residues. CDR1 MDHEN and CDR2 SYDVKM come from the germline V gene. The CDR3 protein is CASSSLGRGGGIGELFF. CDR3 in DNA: TGTGCCAGCAGTTCGTTGGGACGAGGGGGCGGTATCGGGGAGCTGTTTTTT.

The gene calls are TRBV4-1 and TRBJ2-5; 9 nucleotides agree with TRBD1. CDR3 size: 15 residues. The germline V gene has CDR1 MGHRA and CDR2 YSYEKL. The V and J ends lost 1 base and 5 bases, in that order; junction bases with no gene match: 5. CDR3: CASSQGDRVGETQYF. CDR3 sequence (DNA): TGCGCCAGCAGCCAAGGGGACAGGGTCGGTGAGACCCAGTACTTC.

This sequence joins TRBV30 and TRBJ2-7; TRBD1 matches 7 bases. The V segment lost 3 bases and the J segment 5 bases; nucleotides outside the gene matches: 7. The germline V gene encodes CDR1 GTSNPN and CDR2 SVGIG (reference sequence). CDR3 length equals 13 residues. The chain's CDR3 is CAWSLTGNHEQYF. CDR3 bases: TGTGCCTGGAGCCTGACAGGGAACCACGAGCAGTACTTC.